The clone carrying this T cell receptor beta chain has a single count. The protocol was immunoSEQ multiplex PCR, while the TCRdb copy is restricted to in-frame clones and leaves out a portion. The sample consists of about 80,000 clones, roughly 94% of them appearing once. This sample is part of a study of technical replicates of blood from four donors. CDR1 is SGHDN, CDR2 FVKESK, per germline. V lost 0 bases, J lost 4 bases, and 12 bases lay in between. CDR3 size: 15 residues. The TCR comes from a human donor in good health. Sequenced sample: T cells isolated from PBMCs. The J gene is TRBJ2-5, the V gene TRBV14; D gene ambiguous. The CDR3: CASSQEPPFGETQYF. As DNA, the CDR3 is TGTGCCAGCAGCCAAGAGCCCCCCTTCGGAGAGACCCAGTACTTC.